Following are 11 T cell receptor beta chains from one sample sequenced in a study of CD8+ T cells in alopecia areata. CD4+ cells of about 5 patients were subjected to sorting into CD25+CD127- cells. Extracted RNA was reverse transcribed into cDNA, the sequencing template. Method: immunoSEQ multiplex PCR; TCRdb's copy keeps in-frame clones and lacks some. Among about 20,000 clones listed, roughly two thirds were seen once. Specimen: CD4+ Tregs sorted from blood. These receptors were taken from a human donor with alopecia areata.

The V and J genes are TRBV2 and TRBJ1-5; D gene unclear. V was pared by 5 bases and J by 11 bases, with 13 bases between. From germline, CDR1 is SNHLY and CDR2 FYNNEI. The CDR3 contains 12 residues. The CDR3 DNA sequence: TGTGCCAGCAGTCGACTTGTTGAGGCCCAGCATTTT. Translated, it gives CASSRLVEAQHF.

The count of this clone is one. The chain combines TRBV7-9 with TRBJ2-7, with a possible D match to TRBD2 (6 bases). The CDR3 covers 16 residues. The V end was cut by 4 bases, the J end by 3 bases, with 19 bases between. Germline V gene sequence: CDR1 SEHNR, CDR2 FQNEAQ (reference sequence). CDR3 protein: CASSSPGGWGNYEQYF. CDR3 DNA sequence: TGTGCCAGCAGCTCCCCCGGGGGATGGGGGAACTACGAGCAGTACTTC.

This clone was found a few times. The V gene is TRBV7-3, the J gene TRBJ2-1; TRBD2 aligns across 10 bases. Per germline, CDR1 SGHTA and CDR2 FQGTGA. This CDR3 contains 15 residues. Unmatched junction bases numbered 6, after V lost 3 bases and J lost 7 bases. The CDR3 DNA reads as TGTGCCAGCAGCTTTTTAGCGGGGGGTGTGAATGAGCAGTTCTTC. Amino acids: CASSFLAGGVNEQFF.

J is TRBJ1-2 and V is TRBV4-2; D is perhaps TRBD1 (6 bases). Trimming stripped 2 bases from V and 6 bases from J, with 19 bases between. The CDR3 sequence is 16 residues long. CDR1 LGHNA and CDR2 YNFKEQ come from the germline V gene. In DNA, the CDR3 is TGTGCCAGCAGCCAAACGTCAGGGGCGGATTGGGATGGCTACACCTTC. Translated: CASSQTSGADWDGYTF.

This clone was observed a handful of times. V and J are TRBV7-8 and TRBJ1-2; 11 nucleotides agree with TRBD1. The CDR3 sequence is 12 residues long. V shed 5 bases and J 8 bases; nucleotides not matched to a gene: 1. Germline-derived CDR1 and CDR2 are SGHVS and FQNEAQ. This CDR3 reads CASSRTGGGYTF. CDR3 DNA sequence: TGTGCCAGCAGCCGGACAGGGGGCGGCTACACCTTC.

This clone counts as medium-sized. The V call is TRBV29-1, the J call TRBJ2-1; D gene ambiguous. The germline V and J ends were trimmed by 7 bases and 7 bases, with 17 bases remaining between them. This CDR3 is 13 amino acids long. Germline-derived CDR1 and CDR2 are SQVTM and ANQGSEA. This CDR3 reads CSASLSSPNEQFF. The DNA of the CDR3 is TGCAGCGCGAGCCTTTCCTCCCCGAATGAGCAGTTCTTC.

The chain is built from TRBV7-9 and TRBJ2-2; no firm D call. Germline V lookup: CDR1 SEHNR, CDR2 FQNEAQ (reference sequence). This CDR3 region has 12 residues. V shed 3 bases and J shed 10 bases, with 9 bases lying between them. The DNA of the CDR3 is TGTGCCAGCAGCTTGGGTAGGATGGAGCTGTTTTTT. This encodes CASSLGRMELFF.

The chain recombines TRBV7-8 with TRBJ1-6; D is uncertain. Germline assignment: CDR1 SGHVS and CDR2 FQNEAQ. V was trimmed by 10 bases and J by 10 bases, leaving 17 bases between them. The length of the CDR3 is 13 residues. The CDR3 region is CATSVEFGSPLHF. The CDR3 coding sequence is TGTGCCACCTCGGTGGAGTTTGGATCACCCCTCCACTTT.

The chain recombines TRBV2 with TRBJ2-1, with 10 bases fitting TRBD1. Germline trimming cut 4 bases from V and 6 bases from J; bases unmatched to any gene: 9. The CDR3 runs to 16 residues. Germline values: CDR1 SNHLY, CDR2 FYNNEI. The CDR3 DNA reads as TGTGCCAGCAGTGGGGTCGACAGGGGGCGCGTCAATGAGCAGTTCTTC. Protein sequence: CASSGVDRGRVNEQFF.

This chain links TRBV19 with TRBJ2-7, with D perhaps TRBD2 (5 bases). This CDR3 has 15 amino acids. Per the germline V gene, CDR1 is LNHDA and CDR2 is SQIVND (reference sequence). V lost 3 bases to trimming and J lost 0 bases, with 12 bases between them. The CDR3 spells CASSIDGLASYEQYF. DNA for the CDR3: TGTGCCAGTAGTATCGACGGACTCGCCTCCTACGAGCAGTACTTC.

V and J are TRBV14 and TRBJ2-5, with D unclear. Germline-derived CDR1 and CDR2 are SGHDN and FVKESK. CDR3 length equals 12 residues. V was trimmed by 1 base and J by 4 bases, leaving 4 bases between them. CDR3 loop: CASSQGRETQYF. CDR3 DNA: TGTGCCAGCAGCCAAGGGAGAGAGACCCAGTACTTC.